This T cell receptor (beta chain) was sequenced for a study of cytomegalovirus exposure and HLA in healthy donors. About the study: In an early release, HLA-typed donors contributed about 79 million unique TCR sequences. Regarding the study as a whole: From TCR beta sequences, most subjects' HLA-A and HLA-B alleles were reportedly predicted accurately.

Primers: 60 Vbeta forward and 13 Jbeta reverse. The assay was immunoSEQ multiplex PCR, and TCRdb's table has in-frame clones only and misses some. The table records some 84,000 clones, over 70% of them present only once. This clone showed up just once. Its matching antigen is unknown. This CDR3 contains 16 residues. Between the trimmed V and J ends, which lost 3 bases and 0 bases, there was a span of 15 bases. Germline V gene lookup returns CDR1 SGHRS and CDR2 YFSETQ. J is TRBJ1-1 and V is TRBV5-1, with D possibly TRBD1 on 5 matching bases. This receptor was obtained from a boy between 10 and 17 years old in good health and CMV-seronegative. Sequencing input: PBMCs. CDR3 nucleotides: TGCGCCAGCAGCTCCTACGTAGCGGGGCTGAACACTGAAGCTTTCTTT. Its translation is CASSSYVAGLNTEAFF.